This T cell receptor beta chain derives from a study of CD8+ T cells in alopecia areata. Study-level findings and limits: Normal scalp showed lower clonality than lesional scalp, especially alopecia totalis/universalis.

Note on this clone: Its antigen is not known.

As the sequencing template, cDNA was produced by extracting RNA and reverse transcribing it. Some clones are missing from TCRdb's copy, which holds only in-frame ones; the method was immunoSEQ multiplex PCR. The sample consists of roughly 120,000 clones, around 61% of them appearing once. The clonotype was recovered from a human donor in good health. Material for sequencing was CD4+ T cells sorted from blood.

The CDR3 DNA is TGCAGCGTTGAACGCAGAGCTAGCGCAGATACGCAGTATTTT. Translation: CSVERRASADTQYF. The chain combines TRBV29-1 with TRBJ2-3; D may be TRBD2 (6 bases). Germline lookup yields CDR1 SQVTM and CDR2 ANQGSEA. The CDR3 has 14 residues. Deletions cut 2 bases from V and 4 bases from J, with 13 bases between.